This T cell receptor beta chain was observed in a study of cytomegalovirus exposure and HLA in healthy donors. Background on the study: In a previous analysis, about 100 million unique TCR beta sequences were found from 150 million to 200 million T cells. Study observations and caveats: The study assumed roughly uniform donor sequencing depth for presence/absence analyses. Later analysis showed TCR association rates varying by HLA locus, highest for DRB1 and lowest for HLA-C. Earlier results showed most TCR beta V segments being productive about 87% or about 30% of the time.

Of note for this clone: As yet, its antigen is unknown.

Trimming left V 7 bases short and J 2 bases short, with 9 bases between. This CDR3 region has 13 residues. Germline V gene sequence: CDR1 MNHEY, CDR2 SVGAGI. PCR employed 60 Vbeta and 13 Jbeta primers. Using immunoSEQ multiplex PCR, the repertoire was profiled, and TCRdb retains in-frame clones only, with some absent. Of roughly 150,000 clones listed, roughly 82% were seen once; the top ten hold about 5.2%. Sequencing was done on a sample of PBMCs. This TCR derives from a man aged 30 to 39 in good health and CMV-seropositive. The J gene is TRBJ1-5, the V gene TRBV6-5; D gene unclear. CDR3 in DNA: TGTGCCAGCATTGGGAGAGGCAATCAGCCCCAGCATTTT. It encodes CASIGRGNQPQHF.